This T cell receptor beta chain stems from a study of blood T cell repertoires in COVID-19. V lost 5 bases, J lost 1 base, and 18 bases lay in between. This CDR3 contains 16 residues. Per the germline V gene, CDR1 is MNHNY and CDR2 is SVGAGI (reference sequence). The table came from immunoSEQ multiplex PCR; TCRdb's copy has only in-frame clones and leaves some out. Of under 400,000 clones detected, more than 70% appear once; the ten largest clones hold over 0.9%. The sequence derives from a woman in her thirties who had been exposed to COVID-19. The specimen sequenced was PBMCs or T cells enriched from blood (not recorded which). The chain recombines TRBV6-6 with TRBJ2-7, with D maybe TRBD1 (5 bases). The CDR3 spells CASSPNTGLGSYEQYF. The CDR3 nucleotides are TGTGCCAGCAGTCCCAATACAGGTCTCGGGTCCTACGAGCAGTACTTC.